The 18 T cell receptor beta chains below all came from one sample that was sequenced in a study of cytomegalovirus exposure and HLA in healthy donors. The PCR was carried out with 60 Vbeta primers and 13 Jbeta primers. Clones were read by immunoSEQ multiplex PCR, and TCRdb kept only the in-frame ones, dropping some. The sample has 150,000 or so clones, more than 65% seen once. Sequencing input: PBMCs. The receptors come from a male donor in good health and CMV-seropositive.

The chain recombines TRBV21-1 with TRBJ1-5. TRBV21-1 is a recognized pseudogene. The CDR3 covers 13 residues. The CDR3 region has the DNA TGTGCCAGCAGGAGACGGGAAAATCAGCCCCAGCATTTT. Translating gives CASRRRENQPQHF.

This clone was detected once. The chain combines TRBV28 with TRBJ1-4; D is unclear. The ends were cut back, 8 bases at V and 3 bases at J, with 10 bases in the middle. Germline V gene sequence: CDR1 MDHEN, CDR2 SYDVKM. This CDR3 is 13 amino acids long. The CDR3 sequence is CASCRTSNEKLFF. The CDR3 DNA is TGTGCCAGCTGCCGAACTTCTAATGAAAAACTGTTTTTT.

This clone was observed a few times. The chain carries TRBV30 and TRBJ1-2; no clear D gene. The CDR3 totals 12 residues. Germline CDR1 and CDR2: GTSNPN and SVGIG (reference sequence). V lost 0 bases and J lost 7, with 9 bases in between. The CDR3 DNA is TGTGCCTGGAGTGTATTCGCCGGTGGCTACACCTTC. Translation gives CAWSVFAGGYTF.

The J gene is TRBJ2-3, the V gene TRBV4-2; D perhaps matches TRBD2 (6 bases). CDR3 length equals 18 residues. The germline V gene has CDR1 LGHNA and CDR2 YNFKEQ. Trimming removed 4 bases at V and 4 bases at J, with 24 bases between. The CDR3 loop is CASSLRSPLGGKPDTQYF. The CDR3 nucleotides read TGTGCCAGCAGCCTAAGATCCCCTCTTGGCGGGAAGCCAGATACGCAGTATTTT.

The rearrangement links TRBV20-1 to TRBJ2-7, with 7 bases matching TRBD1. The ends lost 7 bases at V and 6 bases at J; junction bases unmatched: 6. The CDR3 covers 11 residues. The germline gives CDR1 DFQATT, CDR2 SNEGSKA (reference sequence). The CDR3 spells CSGGQTAEQYF. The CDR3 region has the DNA TGCAGTGGGGGACAGACCGCCGAGCAGTACTTC.

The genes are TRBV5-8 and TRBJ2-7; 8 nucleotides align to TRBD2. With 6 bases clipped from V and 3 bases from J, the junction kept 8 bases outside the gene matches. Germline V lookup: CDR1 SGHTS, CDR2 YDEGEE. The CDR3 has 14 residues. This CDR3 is CASNKREYYYEQYF. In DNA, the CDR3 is TGTGCCAGCAACAAGCGGGAGTATTACTACGAGCAGTACTTC.

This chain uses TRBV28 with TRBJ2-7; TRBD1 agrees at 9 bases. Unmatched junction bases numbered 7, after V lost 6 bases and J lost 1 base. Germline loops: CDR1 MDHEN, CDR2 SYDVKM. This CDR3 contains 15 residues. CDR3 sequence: CASSTPGQGSYEQYF. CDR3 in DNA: TGTGCCAGCAGCACCCCGGGACAGGGTTCCTACGAGCAGTACTTC.

CDR3 in amino acids: CASSFGSGGAGDTQYF. DNA for the CDR3: TGTGCCAGCAGTTTCGGAAGCGGGGGGGCCGGAGATACGCAGTATTTT. The gene calls are TRBV27 and TRBJ2-3; 10 bases are shared with TRBD2. The CDR3 consists of 16 residues. After removal of 3 bases from V and 5 bases from J, the junction contained 8 bases not matched to a gene. The germline gives CDR1 MNHEY, CDR2 SMNVEV (reference sequence).

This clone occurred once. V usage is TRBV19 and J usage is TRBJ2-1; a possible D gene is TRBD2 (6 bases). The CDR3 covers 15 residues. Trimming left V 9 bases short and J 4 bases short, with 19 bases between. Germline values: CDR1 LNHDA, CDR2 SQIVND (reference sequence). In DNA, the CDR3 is TGTGCCAGCGGTCGGCCGGCGGGGTCTTACAATGAGCAGTTCTTC. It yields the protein CASGRPAGSYNEQFF.

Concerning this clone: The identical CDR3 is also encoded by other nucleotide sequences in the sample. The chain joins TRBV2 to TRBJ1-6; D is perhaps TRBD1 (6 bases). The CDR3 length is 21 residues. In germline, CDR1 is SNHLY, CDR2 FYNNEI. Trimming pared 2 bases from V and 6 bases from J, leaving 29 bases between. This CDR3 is CASSEYGTTNLLISGNSPLHF. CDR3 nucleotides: TGTGCCAGCAGTGAATACGGGACAACCAACCTACTCATATCTGGTAATTCACCCCTCCACTTT.

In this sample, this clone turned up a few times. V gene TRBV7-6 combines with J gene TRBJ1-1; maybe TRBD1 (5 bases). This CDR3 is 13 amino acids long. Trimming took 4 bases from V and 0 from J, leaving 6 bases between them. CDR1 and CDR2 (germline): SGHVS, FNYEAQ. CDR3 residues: CASSSRVNTEAFF. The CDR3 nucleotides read TGTGCCAGCAGCTCCAGGGTGAACACTGAAGCTTTCTTT.

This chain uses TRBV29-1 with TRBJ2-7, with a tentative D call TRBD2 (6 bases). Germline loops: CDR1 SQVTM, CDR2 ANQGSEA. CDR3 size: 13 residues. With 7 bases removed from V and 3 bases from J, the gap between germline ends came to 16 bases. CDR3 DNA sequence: TGCAGCGCCCAAGCTGGAGGGAGCTACGAGCAGTACTTC. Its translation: CSAQAGGSYEQYF.

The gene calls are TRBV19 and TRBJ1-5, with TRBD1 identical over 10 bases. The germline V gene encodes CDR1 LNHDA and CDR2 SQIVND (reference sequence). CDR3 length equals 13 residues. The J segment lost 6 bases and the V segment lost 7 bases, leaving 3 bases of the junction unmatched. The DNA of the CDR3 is TGTGCCAGTAAGACAGGGGGCACTCAGCCCCAGCATTTT. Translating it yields CASKTGGTQPQHF. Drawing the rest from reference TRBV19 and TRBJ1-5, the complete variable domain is DGGITQSPKYLFRKEGQNVTLSCEQNLNHDAMYWYRQDPGQGLRLIYYSQIVNDFQKGDIAEGYSVSREKKESFPLTVTSAQKNPTAFYLCASKTGGTQPQHFGDGTRLSIL.

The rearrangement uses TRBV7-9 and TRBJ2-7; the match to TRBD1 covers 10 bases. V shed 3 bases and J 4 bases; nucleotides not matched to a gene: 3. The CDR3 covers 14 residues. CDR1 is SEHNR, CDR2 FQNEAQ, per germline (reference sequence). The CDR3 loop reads CASSLTGGAYEQYF. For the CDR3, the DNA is TGTGCCAGCAGCTTGACAGGGGGCGCGTACGAGCAGTACTTC. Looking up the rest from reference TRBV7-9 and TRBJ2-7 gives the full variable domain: DTGVSQNPRHKITKRGQNVTFRCDPISEHNRLYWYRQTLGQGPEFLTYFQNEAQLEKSRLLSDRFSAERPKGSFSTLEIQRTEQGDSAMYLCASSLTGGAYEQYFGPGTRLTVT.

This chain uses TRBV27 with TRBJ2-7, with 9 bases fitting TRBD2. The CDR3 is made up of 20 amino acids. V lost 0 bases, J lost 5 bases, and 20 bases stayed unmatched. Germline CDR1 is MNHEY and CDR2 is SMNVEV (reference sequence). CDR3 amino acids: CASSLSRRGLAGREGHEQYF. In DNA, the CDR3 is TGTGCCAGCAGTTTATCAAGGAGGGGGCTAGCGGGACGGGAGGGCCACGAGCAGTACTTC.

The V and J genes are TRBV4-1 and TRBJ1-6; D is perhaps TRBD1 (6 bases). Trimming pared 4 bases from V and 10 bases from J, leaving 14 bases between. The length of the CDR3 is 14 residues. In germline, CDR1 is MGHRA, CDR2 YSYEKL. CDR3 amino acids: CASSPAGGGSPLHF. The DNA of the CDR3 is TGCGCCAGCAGCCCAGCGGGGGGCGGATCACCCCTCCACTTT.

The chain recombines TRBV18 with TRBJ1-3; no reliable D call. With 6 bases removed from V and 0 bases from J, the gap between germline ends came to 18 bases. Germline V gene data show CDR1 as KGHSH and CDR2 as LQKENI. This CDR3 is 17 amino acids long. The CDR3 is CASSSLMEARSGNTIYF. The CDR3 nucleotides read TGTGCCAGCTCTAGTTTAATGGAGGCGCGCTCTGGAAACACCATATATTTT.

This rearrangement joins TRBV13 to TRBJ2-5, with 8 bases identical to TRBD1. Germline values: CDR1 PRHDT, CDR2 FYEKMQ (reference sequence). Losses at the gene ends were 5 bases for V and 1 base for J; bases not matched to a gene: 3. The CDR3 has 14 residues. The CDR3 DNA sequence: TGTGCCAGCAGCGAGACAGGGGCCCAAGAGACCCAGTACTTC. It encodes CASSETGAQETQYF. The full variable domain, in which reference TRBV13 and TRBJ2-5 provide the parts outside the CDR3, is AAGVIQSPRHLIKEKRETATLKCYPIPRHDTVYWYQQGPGQDPQFLISFYEKMQSDKGSIPDRFSAQQFSDYHSELNMSSLELGDSALYFCASSETGAQETQYFGPGTRLLVL.